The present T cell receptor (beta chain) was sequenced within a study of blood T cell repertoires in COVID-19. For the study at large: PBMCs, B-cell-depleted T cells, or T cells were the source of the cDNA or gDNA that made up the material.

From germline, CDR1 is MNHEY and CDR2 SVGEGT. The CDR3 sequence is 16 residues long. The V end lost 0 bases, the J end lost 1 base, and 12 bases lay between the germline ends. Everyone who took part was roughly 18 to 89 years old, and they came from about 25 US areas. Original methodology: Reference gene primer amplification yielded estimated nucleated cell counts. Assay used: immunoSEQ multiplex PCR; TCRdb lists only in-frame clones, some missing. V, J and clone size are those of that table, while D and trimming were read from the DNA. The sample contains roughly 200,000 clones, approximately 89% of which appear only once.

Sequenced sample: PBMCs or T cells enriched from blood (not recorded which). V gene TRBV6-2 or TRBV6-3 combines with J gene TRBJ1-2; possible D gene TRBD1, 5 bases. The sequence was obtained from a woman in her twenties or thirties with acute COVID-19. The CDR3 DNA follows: TGTGCCAGCAGTTACTCCTTCAGGGAGGGTAACTATGGCTACACCTTC. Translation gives CASSYSFREGNYGYTF.